The 3 T cell receptor beta chains listed next were all sequenced from one sample in a study of control samples from healthy donors and cancer patients. TCRdb's table, derived via immunoSEQ multiplex PCR, lists solely in-frame clones and lacks some. The sample has some 70,000 clones, 75% to 85% seen once. The sample comprised blood. Receptors were obtained from a man aged 55 to 70 in good health.

This clone has a handful of counts. The chain has TRBV30 and TRBJ2-3, with D maybe TRBD2 (5 bases). Trimming took off 3 bases at V and 0 bases at J, with 7 bases between the two ends. Germline V lookup: CDR1 GTSNPN, CDR2 SVGIG (reference sequence). The CDR3 has 13 residues. This chain's CDR3 is CAWSPGSTDTQYF. Written as DNA, the CDR3 is TGTGCCTGGAGCCCGGGGAGCACAGATACGCAGTATTTT.

This rearrangement joins TRBV19 to TRBJ2-1, with 8 nucleotides matching TRBD1. This CDR3 has 12 residues. Germline assignment: CDR1 LNHDA and CDR2 SQIVND (reference sequence). Trimming at V came to 8 bases and at J to 6 bases, leaving 3 bases not matched to a gene. This CDR3 is CASAGGFNEQFF. The DNA of the CDR3 is TGTGCCAGTGCAGGGGGCTTCAATGAGCAGTTCTTC.

Points on this clone: This same CDR3 is encoded by further DNA sequences in the sample. The V and J genes are TRBV7-3 and TRBJ2-7; D may be TRBD2 (6 bases). The CDR3 length is 15 residues. Germline V gives CDR1 SGHTA, CDR2 FQGTGA. Trimming left V 5 bases short and J 0 bases short, with 14 bases between. For the CDR3, the DNA is TGTGCCAGCAGCGGAGGGGTGGGTGGCTCCTACGAGCAGTACTTC. Translation: CASSGGVGGSYEQYF.